The sequence of this T cell receptor (beta chain) was determined in a study of control samples from healthy donors and cancer patients. The germline gives CDR1 MNHEY, CDR2 SMNVEV (reference sequence). The CDR3 consists of 14 residues. Trimming took off 2 bases at V and 7 bases at J, with 12 bases between the two ends. The repertoire was sequenced with immunoSEQ multiplex PCR; TCRdb's copy has only in-frame clones and lacks some. The repertoire holds around 130,000 clones, with 80% to 95% as singletons. The sequencing input was blood. The chain employs TRBV27 and TRBJ1-5, with D unclear. The TCR was taken from a young man in good health. Written as DNA, the CDR3 is TGTGCCAGCAGTTTAGGGAGTGTAGGGCAGCCCCAGCATTTT. It yields the protein CASSLGSVGQPQHF.